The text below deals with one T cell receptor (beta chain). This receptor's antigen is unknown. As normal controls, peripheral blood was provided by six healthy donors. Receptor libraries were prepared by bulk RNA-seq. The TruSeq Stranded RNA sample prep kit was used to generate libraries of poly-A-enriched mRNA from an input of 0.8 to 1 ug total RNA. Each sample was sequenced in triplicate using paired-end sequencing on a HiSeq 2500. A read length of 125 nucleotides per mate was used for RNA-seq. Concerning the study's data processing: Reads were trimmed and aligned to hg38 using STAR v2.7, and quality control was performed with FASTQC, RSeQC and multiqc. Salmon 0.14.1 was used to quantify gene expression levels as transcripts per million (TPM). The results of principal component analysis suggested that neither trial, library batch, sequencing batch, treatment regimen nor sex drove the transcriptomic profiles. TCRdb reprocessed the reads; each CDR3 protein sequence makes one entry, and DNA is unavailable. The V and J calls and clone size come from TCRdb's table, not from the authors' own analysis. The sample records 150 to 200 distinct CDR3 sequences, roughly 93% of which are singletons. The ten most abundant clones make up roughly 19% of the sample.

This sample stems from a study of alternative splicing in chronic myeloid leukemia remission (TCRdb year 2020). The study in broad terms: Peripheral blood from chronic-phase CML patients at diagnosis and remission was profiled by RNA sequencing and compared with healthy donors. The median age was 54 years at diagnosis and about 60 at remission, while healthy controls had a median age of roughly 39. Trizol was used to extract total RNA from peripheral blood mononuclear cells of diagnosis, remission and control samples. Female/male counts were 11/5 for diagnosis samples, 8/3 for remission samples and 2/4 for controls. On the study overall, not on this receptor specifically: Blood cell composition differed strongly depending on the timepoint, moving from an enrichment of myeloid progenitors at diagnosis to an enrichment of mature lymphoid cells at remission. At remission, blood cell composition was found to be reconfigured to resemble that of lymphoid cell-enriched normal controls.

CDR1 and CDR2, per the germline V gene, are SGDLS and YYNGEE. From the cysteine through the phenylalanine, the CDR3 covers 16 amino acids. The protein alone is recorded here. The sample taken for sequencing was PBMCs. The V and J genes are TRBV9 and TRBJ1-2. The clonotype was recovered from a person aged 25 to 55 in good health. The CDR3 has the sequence CASSGRQGGVDYGYTF.